Only a few counts were recorded for the clone carrying this TCR beta chain. The antigen is undetermined. The cDNA came from 5'RACE with 10-nucleotide random UMIs. From 15-18 subjects, every sequencing run obtained over 170 million TCR-beta sequences. TCRdb used MiXCR to reprocess the 5' RACE reads, holding one entry per CDR3 protein. Here the sample spans 70,000 to 95,000 distinct CDR3 sequences, about 12% being singletons. The CDR3 has 17 residues. J was trimmed by 4 bases and V by 3 bases; bases with no gene match: 2. This specimen belongs to a study of neurological immune-mediated disorders. Findings and limits, study-wide: TCR clonal expansion peaked in HTLV-1-associated myelopathy patients and was lowest in multiple sclerosis patients. None of the CDR3 amino acid sequences of expanded clones recurred across subjects, suggesting private repertoires in all groups.

Time point defined: longitudinal time-point 2. The TCR was taken from a female donor with HTLV-1-associated myelopathy (HAM/TSP). The specimen sequenced was PBMCs. The chain carries TRBV12-3 or TRBV12-4 and TRBJ2-2; 16 bases line up with TRBD2. The CDR3 reads CASSFGTSGGATGELFF. The CDR3 DNA is TGTGCCAGCAGTTTTGGGACTAGCGGGGGGGCCACCGGGGAGCTGTTTTTT.